The 20 T cell receptor beta chains below come from one sample, sequenced in a study of blood T cells in healthy people across ages (dated by TCRdb to between 2014 and 2017). Receptors were amplified or captured by 5' RACE. The reads were generated on an Illumina HiSeq 2500. A second PCR of about 7 to 12 cycles was performed with a sample-barcoded 5' primer and a J-beta primer mix. Through fastp at Q25 and MiXCR, TCRdb rebuilt clones from the public reads, retaining in-frame beta chains. Merged by CDR3 protein, the rows form single entries marked with the most common genes and DNA. The table for this sample lists over 1,300,000 distinct CDR3 sequences; around 59% of them were counted only once. The top ten clones comprise 6.7% of the sample. The sequencing sample was made of blood. These receptors all come from a man between 18 and 29 years old in good health.

For the CDR3, the DNA is TGTGCCAGCAGGACCTCCAGAGCGGGAGTCGGCACAGATACGCAGTATTTT. This codes for CASRTSRAGVGTDTQYF. This chain links TRBV6-6 with TRBJ2-3, with 8 bases matching TRBD2. This CDR3 has 17 amino acids. The junction had 12 bases not matched to a gene; V was cut back by 6 bases and J by 1 base. Germline V gene lookup returns CDR1 MNHNY and CDR2 SVGAGI (reference sequence).

The chain combines TRBV4-1 with TRBJ1-2, with 7 bases fitting TRBD1. The CDR3 extends over 14 amino acids. Germline V gene data show CDR1 as MGHRA and CDR2 as YSYEKL. The V and J ends lost 1 base and 6 bases, in that order; junction bases with no gene match: 5. CDR3 sequence reads: CASSQGGGSDGYTF. The CDR3 coding sequence is TGCGCCAGCAGCCAAGGAGGGGGCTCGGATGGCTACACCTTC.

V gene TRBV12-5 combines with J gene TRBJ2-7, with 7 bases lining up with TRBD2. The CDR3 contains 12 residues. Germline CDR1 reads LGHNT; CDR2 reads FRNRAP. The V and J ends lost 6 bases and 6 bases, in that order; junction bases with no gene match: 5. Written as DNA, the CDR3 is TGTGCTAGTGGCCCACTAGCGCTCGAGCAGTACTTC. Its protein product is CASGPLALEQYF.

J is TRBJ2-1 and V is TRBV2; D perhaps matches TRBD2 (5 bases). The J call may be in error: the DNA end matches TRBJ2-7 better. Per the germline V gene, CDR1 is SNHLY and CDR2 is FYNNEI. This CDR3 spans 16 amino acids. The CDR3 here is CASSAGYRDSYNEQYF. The CDR3 coding sequence is TGTGCCAGCAGCGCGGGCTATCGAGACTCCTACAATGAGCAGTACTTC.

The CDR3 sequence: CAISLTGDTEAFF. CDR3 DNA: TGTGCCATCAGCCTGACAGGGGACACTGAAGCTTTCTTT. This chain uses TRBV10-3 with TRBJ1-1; 8 bases fit TRBD1. With 6 bases clipped from V and 3 bases from J, the junction kept 3 bases outside the gene matches. The CDR3 contains 13 residues. Germline-derived CDR1 and CDR2 are ENHRY and SYGVKD.

This clonotype was detected a few times. The chain joins TRBV29-1 to TRBJ1-6, with 7 bases identical to TRBD1. CDR3 length: 14 amino acids. The germline gives CDR1 SQVTM, CDR2 ANQGSEA. V shed 6 bases, J shed 7 bases, and the junction held 9 bases outside the gene matches. The CDR3 DNA follows: TGCAGCGTGGGAGAGGGGGCTTACAATTCACCCCTCCACTTT. Its translation: CSVGEGAYNSPLHF.

In its sample, this clonotype was seen a few times. The chain recombines TRBV2 with TRBJ1-2; no definite D call. The germline V and J ends were trimmed by 8 bases and 7 bases, with 11 bases remaining between them. This CDR3 is built from 11 residues. From germline, CDR1 is SNHLY and CDR2 FYNNEI. The CDR3: CASLGSGGYTF. CDR3 DNA sequence: TGTGCCAGCTTAGGGTCAGGTGGCTACACCTTC.

The chain links TRBV29-1 to TRBJ2-3, with 14 nucleotides matching TRBD2. The V gene end was trimmed by 6 bases and the J gene end by 5 bases; junction bases not matched to a gene: 1. Germline CDR1 reads SQVTM; CDR2 reads ANQGSEA. This CDR3 spans 13 amino acids. CDR3 sequence reads: CSVGTSGRDTQYF. DNA for the CDR3: TGCAGCGTGGGGACTAGCGGGAGAGATACGCAGTATTTT.

This clonotype was picked up a small number of times. V usage is TRBV3-1 and J usage is TRBJ2-7; D uncertain. CDR3 length: 14 residues. Germline loops: CDR1 LGHDT, CDR2 YNNKEL (reference sequence). Trimming left V 0 bases short and J 6 bases short, with 12 bases between. The CDR3 loop reads CASSQDLKGFEQYF. As DNA, the CDR3 is TGTGCCAGCAGCCAAGATCTGAAGGGCTTCGAGCAGTACTTC.

The chain combines TRBV7-8 with TRBJ2-5; D may be TRBD1 (6 bases). V dropped 7 bases and J dropped 0 bases, with 18 bases sitting between them. CDR1 and CDR2 (germline): SGHVS, FQNEAQ. CDR3 length: 16 amino acids. CDR3 amino acids: CASNKAGTTYQETQYF. CDR3 nucleotide sequence: TGTGCCAGCAACAAGGCCGGGACAACGTACCAAGAGACCCAGTACTTC.

This clonotype showed up just once. V is TRBV20-1 and J is TRBJ1-2; D is undetermined. Trimming pared 3 bases from V and 3 bases from J, leaving 11 bases between. The CDR3 length is 13 residues. CDR1 and CDR2 (germline): DFQATT, SNEGSKA (reference sequence). The CDR3 loop is CSAREGTHYGYTF. The CDR3 region has the DNA TGCAGTGCTAGGGAGGGAACCCACTATGGCTACACCTTC.

The chain combines TRBV5-1 with TRBJ2-7; D might be TRBD1 or TRBD2, each matching 5 bases. V dropped 3 bases and J dropped 4 bases, with 17 bases sitting between them. Per the germline V gene, CDR1 is SGHRS and CDR2 is YFSETQ. The CDR3 is 15 amino acids. The CDR3 DNA reads as TGCGCCAGCAGCTCCATAGGCGACGGGGCTTACGAGCAGTACTTC. Translated, it gives CASSSIGDGAYEQYF.

The DNA of the CDR3 is TGCAGCGTTGAAGGTGATCGGGGGACAGCGAAGTCCTACGAGCAGTACTTC. Translating gives CSVEGDRGTAKSYEQYF. The chain uses TRBV29-1 and TRBJ2-7, with a tentative D call TRBD1 (7 bases). Germline values: CDR1 SQVTM, CDR2 ANQGSEA. This CDR3 contains 17 residues. V lost 1 base and J 1 base, leaving 20 bases between the germline ends.

The V and J genes are TRBV28 and TRBJ2-4, with D possibly being TRBD1 or TRBD2 (6 bases each). Trimming removed 2 bases at V and 15 bases at J, with 14 bases between. The CDR3 totals 12 residues. Germline CDR1 and CDR2: MDHEN and SYDVKM. CDR3 sequence: CASSLGGRGLYF. The CDR3 coding sequence is TGTGCCAGCAGTTTAGGAGGCAGGGGACTGTACTTC. Combining the CDR3 with reference TRBV28 and TRBJ2-4 gives the whole variable domain DVKVTQSSRYLVKRTGEKVFLECVQDMDHENMFWYRQDPGLGLRLIYFSYDVKMKEKGDIPEGYSVSREKKERFSLILESASTNQTSMYLCASSLGGRGLYFGAGTRLSVL.

The J gene is TRBJ2-5, the V gene TRBV20-1; either TRBD1 or TRBD2 may supply D (5 bases each). V lost 4 bases and J 5 bases, leaving 17 bases between the germline ends. The CDR3 extends over 14 amino acids. The germline gives CDR1 DFQATT, CDR2 SNEGSKA (reference sequence). CDR3 loop: CSATPGGSSETQYF. In nucleotides, the CDR3 is TGCAGTGCTACACCTGGGGGATCGTCGGAGACCCAGTACTTC.

Only a few counts were recorded for this clonotype. The V and J genes are TRBV7-9 and TRBJ2-7; 7 bases align to TRBD1. V lost 0 bases and J lost 2; bases outside the gene matches: 4. CDR3 length: 15 residues. CDR1 and CDR2 (germline): SEHNR, FQNEAQ (reference sequence). The CDR3 DNA reads as TGTGCCAGCAGCTTAGCAGGGGGCAAAGCCTACGAGCAGTACTTC. It is translated as CASSLAGGKAYEQYF.

The V call is TRBV10-3, the J call TRBJ2-1; TRBD1 agrees at 7 bases. Germline CDR1 ENHRY, CDR2 SYGVKD. The trim removed 6 bases at V and 6 bases at J, leaving 8 bases unmatched. The CDR3 is 14 amino acids. For the CDR3, the DNA is TGTGCCATCAGCGACTCGACAGGGATCAATGAGCAGTTCTTC. It is translated as CAISDSTGINEQFF.

This chain links TRBV27 with TRBJ1-1; 12 positions match TRBD1. Germline V gene sequence: CDR1 MNHEY, CDR2 SMNVEV (reference sequence). CDR3 length: 19 residues. Trimming at V came to 2 bases and at J to 3 bases, leaving 13 bases not matched to a gene. The CDR3, as DNA: TGTGCCAGCAGTTTAGGACTTCCGGGACAGGGGGCGGTGTACACTGAAGCTTTCTTT. Encoded protein: CASSLGLPGQGAVYTEAFF.

J is TRBJ2-4 and V is TRBV7-9; 9 positions match TRBD1. TRBJ2-7 explains the end of the DNA better; the J call may be wrong. This CDR3 has 15 residues. CDR1 is SEHNR, CDR2 FQNEAQ, per germline (reference sequence). CDR3 nucleotide sequence: TGTGCCAGCAGCTTAGAGACAGGGGGTCTCTCCGAGCAGTACTTC. It encodes CASSLETGGLSEQYF.

There are a few counts of this clonotype. The chain uses TRBV29-1 and TRBJ1-2; D is uncertain. This CDR3 has 9 amino acids. The V gene's germline CDR1 is SQVTM and CDR2 ANQGSEA. DNA of the CDR3: TGCATGGTCGACGGTGGCTACACCTTC. Translated, it gives CMVDGGYTF.